The sequence of this T cell receptor (beta chain) was determined in a study of cytomegalovirus exposure and HLA in healthy donors. General observations from the study: Rare TCR sequences dominated, though some public TCRs recurred in many donors. TCR beta chains numbering 150 to 200 were designated cytomegalovirus-associated. Solely CMV serostatus was available to characterize immune exposure.

With 60 Vbeta and 13 Jbeta primers, the PCR was carried out. Sequencing was performed with immunoSEQ multiplex PCR; in TCRdb, only in-frame clones are kept and a portion is missing. This repertoire includes approximately 110,000 clones. V lost 4 bases to trimming and J lost 7 bases; unmatched junction nucleotides: 15. The germline V gene has CDR1 SQVTM and CDR2 ANQGSEA. The length of the CDR3 is 16 residues. With regard to this clone: Antigen: not known.

The specimen sequenced was PBMCs. This clonotype was sampled from a man aged 25-45 years in good health and CMV-seronegative. J is TRBJ2-1 and V is TRBV29-1; TRBD2 matches at 8 bases. The CDR3 DNA reads as TGCAGCGTTGCCTGGGTTAAAGCGGGGGCCGGAAATGAGCAGTTCTTC. Its translation: CSVAWVKAGAGNEQFF.